What follows are 25 T cell receptor beta chains derived from one specimen sequenced in a study of blood T cell repertoires in COVID-19. Profiling relied on immunoSEQ multiplex PCR, and the TCRdb table lists in-frame clones only, not all of them. Seen here are 300,000 to 400,000 clones, roughly 87% observed once, and the top ten hold more than 7.5%. The material sequenced was peripheral blood. The receptors here all came from a man between 25 and 39 years old with COVID-19, enrolled during active disease.

V and J are TRBV2 and TRBJ2-1, with a weak D call TRBD1 (8 bases). The V gene lost 5 bases and the J gene lost 4 bases, with 15 bases spanning the gap. This CDR3 is 15 amino acids long. Germline lookup yields CDR1 SNHLY and CDR2 FYNNEI. This chain's CDR3 is CASSPQGGVYNEQFF. CDR3 coding DNA: TGTGCCAGCAGTCCACAGGGGGGGGTGTACAATGAGCAGTTCTTC.

This clone was counted only a few times. This sequence joins TRBV7-3 and TRBJ2-1; tentatively, D is TRBD2 (5 bases). Trimming cost V 3 bases and J 7 bases, with 16 bases left between them. Germline lookup yields CDR1 SGHTA and CDR2 FQGTGA. The CDR3 loop spans 15 amino acids. The CDR3 bases are TGTGCCAGCAGCTTGGGCTCGGGGAGTCTAAATGAGCAGTTCTTC. Amino acids: CASSLGSGSLNEQFF.

The rearrangement uses TRBV2 and TRBJ2-3, with 10 bases matching TRBD2. In germline, CDR1 is SNHLY, CDR2 FYNNEI. The CDR3 length is 14 residues. V lost 6 bases, J lost 0 bases, and 0 bases stayed unmatched. As DNA, the CDR3 is TGTGCCAGCAGACTAGCGGGAAGCACAGATACGCAGTATTTT. Its protein is CASRLAGSTDTQYF.

The gene calls are TRBV7-2 and TRBJ1-1; TRBD1 matches 9 bases. Germline V gives CDR1 SGHTA, CDR2 FQGNSA. Trimming cost V 8 bases and J 7 bases; bases outside gene matches: 5. The CDR3 contains 12 residues. For the CDR3, the DNA is TGTGCCAGCGATACAGGGGGCGGTGAAGCTTTCTTT. Translated, it gives CASDTGGGEAFF.

V and J are TRBV11-2 and TRBJ1-2, with 7 nucleotides matching TRBD1. This CDR3 contains 13 residues. Trimming cost V 3 bases and J 7 bases; bases outside gene matches: 5. CDR1 is SGHAT, CDR2 FQNNGV, per germline. This CDR3 reads CASSLRQGGGYTF. CDR3 nucleotides: TGTGCCAGCAGCTTGAGACAGGGAGGTGGCTACACCTTC.

The V gene is TRBV27, the J gene TRBJ2-7; D unresolved. Germline V gene data show CDR1 as MNHEY and CDR2 as SMNVEV (reference sequence). This CDR3 has 15 amino acids. The V end was cut by 4 bases, the J end by 2 bases, with 15 bases between. CDR3 region: CASSSQPPTTYEQYF. The CDR3 region has the DNA TGTGCCAGCAGTTCGCAACCCCCGACAACCTACGAGCAGTACTTC.

This clone was seen only a few times. The J gene is TRBJ1-5, the V gene TRBV7-8; weak D call: TRBD1 (5 bases). Per germline, CDR1 SGHVS and CDR2 FQNEAQ. The V and J ends lost 1 base and 4 bases respectively, with 8 bases between them. CDR3 size: 14 residues. The CDR3 region has the DNA TGTGCCAGCAGCTTAGACCCAGGGAATCAGCCCCAGCATTTT. Translation gives CASSLDPGNQPQHF.

V and J are TRBV27 and TRBJ2-1; 8 positions match TRBD2. The CDR3 totals 15 residues. Trimming at V came to 5 bases and at J to 7 bases, leaving 10 bases not matched to a gene. The V gene's germline CDR1 is MNHEY and CDR2 SMNVEV (reference sequence). CDR3 DNA sequence: TGTGCCAGCAGTGCCTCCGGGACTAGAAGAAATGAGCAGTTCTTC. This encodes CASSASGTRRNEQFF.

The chain carries TRBV5-1 and TRBJ2-3, with D unclear. V lost 4 bases to trimming and J lost 0 bases, with 9 bases between them. CDR1 and CDR2 from the germline V gene are SGHRS and YFSETQ. The CDR3 totals 14 residues. Here the CDR3 DNA reads TGCGCCAGCAGCCTGTTGCAGAGCACAGATACGCAGTATTTT. Translation: CASSLLQSTDTQYF.

CDR3 nucleotides: TGTGCCAGTAGACCCGGGACAGGGAATAGCAATCAGCCCCAGCATTTT. Amino acids: CASRPGTGNSNQPQHF. This sequence joins TRBV19 and TRBJ1-5; 9 nucleotides line up with TRBD1. From germline, CDR1 is LNHDA and CDR2 SQIVND (reference sequence). V gave up 6 bases and J gave up 0 bases; unmatched junction bases: 6. The CDR3 totals 16 residues.

The chain employs TRBV6-2 or TRBV6-3 and TRBJ2-7; the D gene is possibly TRBD1 (6 bases). V was pared by 5 bases and J by 4 bases, with 18 bases between. Germline V gene sequence: CDR1 MNHEY, CDR2 SVGEGT. The length of the CDR3 is 15 residues. The CDR3 region has the DNA TGTGCCAGCAGTACCCCACCAGGGGAACCGTACGAGCAGTACTTC. Amino acid sequence: CASSTPPGEPYEQYF.

This clone was seen a handful of times. The gene calls are TRBV15 and TRBJ2-7, with D possibly TRBD2 on 5 matching bases. This CDR3 is built from 16 residues. CDR1 and CDR2 from the germline V gene are LNHNV and YYDKDF (reference sequence). Trimming left V 0 bases short and J 1 base short, with 13 bases between. In nucleotides, the CDR3 is TGTGCCACCAGCAGAGAGTTACCCGGGATTTCCTACGAGCAGTACTTC. Protein sequence: CATSRELPGISYEQYF.

This clone was seen a few times. As DNA, the CDR3 is TGTGCCAGCAGCCAAAACCTACAGGTAACTTACTCTGGAAACACCATATATTTT. Translating it yields CASSQNLQVTYSGNTIYF. V usage is TRBV11-3 and J usage is TRBJ1-3, with D possibly matching TRBD1 (5 bases). The V end was cut by 5 bases, the J end by 0 bases, with 20 bases between. This CDR3 has 18 amino acids. The germline V gene encodes CDR1 SGHNT and CDR2 YENEEA.

This clone showed up just once. The chain is built from TRBV6-5 and TRBJ2-3, with a possible D match to TRBD2 (6 bases). The CDR3 covers 15 residues. The germline V and J ends were trimmed by 2 bases and 4 bases, with 13 bases remaining between them. Looked up from germline, CDR1 is MNHEY and CDR2 is SVGAGI. The CDR3: CASSYASAAADTQYF. The CDR3 nucleotides are TGTGCCAGCAGTTACGCTAGCGCGGCGGCAGATACGCAGTATTTT.

This rearrangement joins TRBV12-3 or TRBV12-4 to TRBJ1-1; unclear D gene. CDR3 length: 13 residues. V shed 6 bases and J shed 1 base, with 9 bases lying between them. The CDR3: CASRVAPNTEAFF. The CDR3 DNA reads as TGTGCCAGCAGAGTAGCCCCGAACACTGAAGCTTTCTTT.

V gene TRBV3-1 (or the pseudogene TRBV3-2) combines with J gene TRBJ2-7, with a weak D call TRBD2 (5 bases). CDR1 is LGHDT and CDR2 is YNNKEL in the germline V gene (reference sequence). The CDR3 runs 13 residues. Trimming cost V 1 base and J 6 bases, with 10 bases left between them. Here the CDR3 DNA reads TGTGCCAGCAGCCAAGTTGCAGGAGGCGAGCAGTACTTC. It codes for CASSQVAGGEQYF.

On this clone: Other nucleotide sequences from this sample produce the same CDR3. DNA for the CDR3: TGTGCCAGCAGCGTAGGGCTAGCGGGGGCCAGCTCTGGGGCCAACGTCCTGACTTTC. This codes for CASSVGLAGASSGANVLTF. This chain uses TRBV9 with TRBJ2-6, with TRBD2 matching over 10 bases. The CDR3 extends over 19 amino acids. Losses at the gene ends were 0 bases for V and 0 bases for J; bases not matched to a gene: 6. The germline CDR1 and CDR2 sequences are SGDLS and YYNGEE.

The chain couples TRBV2 to TRBJ2-3; weak D call: TRBD2 (6 bases). This CDR3 has 11 amino acids. Germline V gene lookup returns CDR1 SNHLY and CDR2 FYNNEI. V lost 4 bases, J lost 8 bases, and 7 bases lay in between. The CDR3 DNA follows: TGTGCCAGCAGTGGGGGGGTTACGCAGTATTTT. Protein sequence: CASSGGVTQYF.

CDR3: CASSIRPQDREDEKLFF. The CDR3 coding sequence is TGTGCCAGCAGCATCAGACCCCAGGACAGGGAAGATGAAAAACTGTTTTTT. The V and J genes are TRBV9 and TRBJ1-4; 8 bases map to TRBD1. Trimming at V came to 4 bases and at J to 6 bases, leaving 14 bases not matched to a gene. CDR3 length: 17 amino acids. The germline V gene has CDR1 SGDLS and CDR2 YYNGEE.

V and J are TRBV19 and TRBJ2-2; TRBD1 matches at 11 bases. Germline V gene sequence: CDR1 LNHDA, CDR2 SQIVND (reference sequence). The CDR3 extends over 16 amino acids. V dropped 6 bases and J dropped 2; count of bases not matched to a gene: 5. The CDR3 nucleotides read TGTGCCAGTAGCCAGGACAGGGGGCTCAACACCGGGGAGCTGTTTTTT. This translates into CASSQDRGLNTGELFF.

This chain uses TRBV15 with TRBJ1-2; D may be TRBD1 (6 bases). Germline values: CDR1 LNHNV, CDR2 YYDKDF (reference sequence). V gave up 0 bases and J gave up 1 base, with 9 bases separating them. The CDR3 is made up of 15 amino acids. Here the CDR3 reads CATSREAGVNYGYTF. The CDR3 region has the DNA TGTGCCACCAGCAGAGAGGCAGGGGTTAACTATGGCTACACCTTC.

The chain recombines TRBV24-1 with TRBJ2-5; 13 bases line up with TRBD2. In germline, CDR1 is KGHDR, CDR2 SFDVKD. The ends lost 4 bases at V and 5 bases at J; junction bases unmatched: 12. This CDR3 region has 18 residues. For the CDR3, the DNA is TGTGCCACCAGTGACATCAAAACTAGCGGGAGGGCCCGCGAGACCCAGTACTTC. This codes for CATSDIKTSGRARETQYF.

The V gene is TRBV30, the J gene TRBJ1-6; a possible D gene is TRBD1 (5 bases). Germline V gene data show CDR1 as GTSNPN and CDR2 as SVGIG (reference sequence). The CDR3 has 14 residues. V lost 2 bases to trimming and J lost 5 bases, with 10 bases between them. DNA of the CDR3: TGTGCCTGGAGTCCGACAGCCGATAATTCACCCCTCCACTTT. Translating it yields CAWSPTADNSPLHF.

The gene calls are TRBV28 and TRBJ1-1; TRBD1 is a possible D gene (6 bases). Germline V gives CDR1 MDHEN, CDR2 SYDVKM. Trimming left V 5 bases short and J 1 base short, with 11 bases between. The CDR3 sequence is 14 residues long. The CDR3 DNA reads as TGTGCCAGCAGTCGCGGACAGCCGAACACTGAAGCTTTCTTT. This codes for CASSRGQPNTEAFF.

The CDR3 nucleotides read TGCGCCAGCAGCTTGTCGGCGGGAGAGCAGTACTTC. Encoded protein: CASSLSAGEQYF. The chain joins TRBV5-1 to TRBJ2-7; possible D gene TRBD2, 6 bases. This CDR3 spans 12 amino acids. V lost 1 base, J lost 7 bases, and 9 bases lay in between. Germline V CDR1 and CDR2: SGHRS, YFSETQ.